These T cell receptor beta chains were read from a single sample in a study of cytomegalovirus exposure and HLA in healthy donors. The method was immunoSEQ multiplex PCR; TCRdb's version includes in-frame clones alone and lacks a portion of them. The sample records tens of thousands of clones, 85% to 95% being singletons. The sequenced material came from PBMCs. These receptors were obtained from a man younger than 35 in good health and CMV-seronegative. Each CDR3 is given with its conserved first and last residue. A D gene is named only where the DNA matches it firmly. Where a row states a size, it is once, few, many or the class of an expanded clone; other rows omit it.

CDR3nt,CDR3aa,v_gene,j_gene,abundance,d_gene
TGTGCCAGCAGCTTAGATCTTGTTGGACAGCGATACACTGAAGCTTTCTTT,CASSLDLVGQRYTEAFF,TRBV11-3,TRBJ1-1,-,-
TGCGCCACCCGGACAGGGTTTAACTACGAGCAGTACTTC,CATRTGFNYEQYF,TRBV10-2,TRBJ2-7,-,TRBD1
TGCGCCAGCAGTGAAGGCGGGACTAGCGGGGAAGAGACCCAGTACTTC,CASSEGGTSGEETQYF,TRBV10-2,TRBJ2-5,-,TRBD2
TGTGCCATCAGTGGGACAGGGGCCTATGGCTACACCTTC,CAISGTGAYGYTF,TRBV10-3,TRBJ1-2,-,TRBD1
TGTGCCATCAGTAGTGGGGCCGACCAAGAGACCCAGTACTTC,CAISSGADQETQYF,TRBV10-3,TRBJ2-5,-,-
TGTGCCAGTAGTAAGGAGGACAATGAGCAGTTCTTC,CASSKEDNEQFF,TRBV19,TRBJ2-1,once,-
TGTGCCAGCAGTTACTCGCTCGGCGTCCGGGGGACGTACTTC,CASSYSLGVRGTYF,TRBV6-6,TRBJ2-7,-,-
TGTGCCAGCAGCGGTACGGGGGACGGCAACGTCCTGACTTTC,CASSGTGDGNVLTF,TRBV5-6,TRBJ2-6,-,-
TGTGCCATCGCCCGCGACTACGAGCAGTACTTC,CAIARDYEQYF,TRBV10-3,TRBJ2-7,-,-
TGTGCCAGCACCCCCGGTGGGACAGGGTACGAAAAACTGTTTTTT,CASTPGGTGYEKLFF,TRBV6-1,TRBJ1-4,-,TRBD1
TGTGCCAGCTCCCCCTGGGAGGGGGGAGGCACTGAAGCTTTCTTT,CASSPWEGGGTEAFF,TRBV18,TRBJ1-1,-,-
TGTGCCAGCAGTTACGCCCTGACAGGGTCGCCCAATGAGCAGTTCTTC,CASSYALTGSPNEQFF,TRBV6-5,TRBJ2-1,-,TRBD1
TGCGCCAGCAGCTTGGCCGGCCGGGGAGGAAACACCATATATTTT,CASSLAGRGGNTIYF,TRBV5-1,TRBJ1-3,-,-
TGTGCCAGCAGCGGTCCAGACAGGGGGCTCTGGGACACTGAAGCTTTCTTT,CASSGPDRGLWDTEAFF,TRBV11-2,TRBJ1-1,-,TRBD1
TGTGCCAGCAGCCCCGGAGGAGGAAACACCATATATTTT,CASSPGGGNTIYF,TRBV9,TRBJ1-3,-,-